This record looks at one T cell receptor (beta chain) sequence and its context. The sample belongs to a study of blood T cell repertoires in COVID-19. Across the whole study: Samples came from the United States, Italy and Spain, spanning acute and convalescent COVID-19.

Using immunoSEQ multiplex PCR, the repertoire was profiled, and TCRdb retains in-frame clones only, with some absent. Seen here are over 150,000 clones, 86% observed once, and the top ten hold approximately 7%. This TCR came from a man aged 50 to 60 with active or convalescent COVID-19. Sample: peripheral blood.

The CDR3 DNA reads as TGTGCCAGCAGCCCTGGACAGAATCCCCTAAAAGAGACCCAGTACTTC. Protein sequence: CASSPGQNPLKETQYF. The gene calls are TRBV11-3 and TRBJ2-5; D perhaps matches TRBD1 (6 bases). Germline CDR1 and CDR2: SGHNT and YENEEA. The V end lost 5 bases, the J end lost 3 bases, and 19 bases lay between the germline ends. The CDR3 consists of 16 residues.